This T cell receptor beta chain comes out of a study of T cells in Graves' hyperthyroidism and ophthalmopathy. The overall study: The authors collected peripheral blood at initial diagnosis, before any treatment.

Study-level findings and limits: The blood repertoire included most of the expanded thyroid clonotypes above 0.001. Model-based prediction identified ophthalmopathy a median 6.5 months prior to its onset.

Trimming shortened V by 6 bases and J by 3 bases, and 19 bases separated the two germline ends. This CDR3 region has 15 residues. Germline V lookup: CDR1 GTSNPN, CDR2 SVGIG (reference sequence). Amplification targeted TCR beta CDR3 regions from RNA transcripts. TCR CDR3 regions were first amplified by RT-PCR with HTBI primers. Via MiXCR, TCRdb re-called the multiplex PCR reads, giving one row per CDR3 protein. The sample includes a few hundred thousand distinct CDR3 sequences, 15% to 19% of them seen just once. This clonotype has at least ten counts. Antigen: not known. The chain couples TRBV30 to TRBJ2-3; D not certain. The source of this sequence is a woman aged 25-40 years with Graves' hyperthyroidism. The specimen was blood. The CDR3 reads CACKLGRIRTDTQYF. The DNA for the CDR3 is TGTGCCTGCAAACTTGGACGGATCAGGACAGATACGCAGTATTTT. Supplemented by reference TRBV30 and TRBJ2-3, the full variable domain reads SQTIHQWPATLVQPVGSPLSLECTVEGTSNPNLYWYRQAAGRGLQLLFYSVGIGQISSEVPQNLSASRPQDRQFILSSKKLLLSDSGFYLCACKLGRIRTDTQYFGPGTRLTVL.